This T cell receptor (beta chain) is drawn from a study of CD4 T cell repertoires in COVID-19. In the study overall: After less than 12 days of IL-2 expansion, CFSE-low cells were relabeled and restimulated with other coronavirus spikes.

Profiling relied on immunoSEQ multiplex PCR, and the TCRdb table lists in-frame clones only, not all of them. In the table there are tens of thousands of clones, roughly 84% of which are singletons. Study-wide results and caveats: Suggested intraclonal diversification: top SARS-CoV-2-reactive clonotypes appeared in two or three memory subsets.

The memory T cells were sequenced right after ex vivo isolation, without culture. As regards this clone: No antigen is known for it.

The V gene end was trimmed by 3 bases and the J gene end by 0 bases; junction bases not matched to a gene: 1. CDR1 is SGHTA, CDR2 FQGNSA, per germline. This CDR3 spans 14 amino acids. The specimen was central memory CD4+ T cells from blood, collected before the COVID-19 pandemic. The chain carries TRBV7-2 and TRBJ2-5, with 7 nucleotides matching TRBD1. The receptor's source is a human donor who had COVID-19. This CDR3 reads CASSLTGYQETQYF. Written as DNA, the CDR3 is TGTGCCAGCAGCTTGACAGGGTACCAAGAGACCCAGTACTTC.